One and the same sample provided the 21 T cell receptor beta chains below, sequenced in a study of shared clonotypes between healthy human individuals. Using immunoSEQ multiplex PCR, the repertoire was profiled, and TCRdb retains in-frame clones only, with some absent. This table holds roughly 890,000 clones, 80% to 95% found once. Naive CD8 isolation took CD45RO-negative cells positively selected for CCR7 and excluded terminally differentiated effector memory CD45RA+ cells. The sample comprised naive CD8+ T cells sorted from blood. These receptors all stem from a man aged 30 to 39 in good health.

The V call is TRBV7-6, the J call TRBJ2-3, with 14 bases identical to TRBD2. The V and J ends lost 6 bases and 0 bases, in that order; junction bases with no gene match: 11. The CDR3 loop spans 19 amino acids. Germline V lookup: CDR1 SGHVS, CDR2 FNYEAQ. The DNA for the CDR3 is TGTGCCAGCAGACGGACTAGCGGGAGGTCGGGCACGAGCACAGATACGCAGTATTTT. Its translation is CASRRTSGRSGTSTDTQYF.

CDR3 residues: CASSPHSGVESQFF. CDR3 sequence (DNA): TGTGCCAGCAGCCCCCATAGCGGGGTTGAGAGTCAGTTCTTC. The genes are TRBV13 and TRBJ2-1; 8 nucleotides match TRBD2. Germline CDR1 PRHDT, CDR2 FYEKMQ (reference sequence). The V gene end was trimmed by 5 bases and the J gene end by 13 bases; junction bases not matched to a gene: 13. This CDR3 comprises 14 residues.

The rearrangement uses TRBV27 and TRBJ2-7; 7 nucleotides align to TRBD1. This CDR3 is 15 amino acids long. V trimming: 5 bases; J trimming: 2 bases; junction bases outside the gene matches: 9. Germline V gene lookup returns CDR1 MNHEY and CDR2 SMNVEV (reference sequence). CDR3 loop: CASSPQTGFPYEQYF. CDR3 DNA: TGTGCCAGCAGTCCGCAGACAGGGTTCCCCTACGAGCAGTACTTC.

V usage is TRBV4-3 and J usage is TRBJ2-1; D is uncertain. The CDR3 runs to 15 residues. Germline V gives CDR1 LGHNA, CDR2 YSLEER. Trimming shortened V by 3 bases and J by 0 bases, and 9 bases separated the two germline ends. The CDR3 here is CASSHTTSSYNEQFF. DNA for the CDR3: TGCGCCAGCAGCCATACTACAAGCTCCTACAATGAGCAGTTCTTC.

The V and J genes are TRBV6-1 and TRBJ1-5; D is undetermined. Per germline, CDR1 MNHNS and CDR2 SASEGT. This CDR3 spans 16 amino acids. V was trimmed by 4 bases and J by 2 bases, leaving 15 bases between them. This chain's CDR3 is CASSVVRTRGNQPQHF. The DNA of the CDR3 is TGTGCCAGCAGTGTTGTCCGGACTCGGGGCAATCAGCCCCAGCATTTT.

This clone appeared once. The V gene is TRBV13, the J gene TRBJ2-1; TRBD2 matches 11 bases. This CDR3 has 17 amino acids. Trimming at V came to 5 bases and at J to 4 bases, leaving 10 bases not matched to a gene. Germline-derived CDR1 and CDR2 are PRHDT and FYEKMQ (reference sequence). This CDR3 reads CASSPGPGLADYNEQFF. In DNA form, the CDR3 reads TGTGCCAGCAGCCCCGGTCCGGGACTAGCGGATTACAATGAGCAGTTCTTC.

V gene TRBV9 combines with J gene TRBJ2-2; 9 nucleotides align to TRBD2. Germline V lookup: CDR1 SGDLS, CDR2 YYNGEE. V trimming: 1 base; J trimming: 5 bases; junction bases outside the gene matches: 6. The CDR3 sequence is 16 residues long. Here the CDR3 DNA reads TGTGCCAGCAGCGTACCGGCTAGCGGGATTACCGGGGAGCTGTTTTTT. Translation gives CASSVPASGITGELFF.

This sequence joins TRBV7-9 and TRBJ2-1; D ambiguous. The V gene's germline CDR1 is SEHNR and CDR2 FQNEAQ (reference sequence). The CDR3 totals 14 residues. V was cut by 4 bases and J by 2 bases, with 9 bases left in between. CDR3 bases: TGTGCCAGCAGCTCCCCGAGGACCTACAATGAGCAGTTCTTC. This codes for CASSSPRTYNEQFF.

V and J are TRBV9 and TRBJ2-7; no clear D gene. From germline, CDR1 is SGDLS and CDR2 YYNGEE. Trimming pared 0 bases from V and 2 bases from J, leaving 12 bases between. This CDR3 is built from 15 residues. This chain's CDR3 is CASSVDSSRTYEQYF. As DNA, the CDR3 is TGTGCCAGCAGCGTAGACTCATCCAGGACCTACGAGCAGTACTTC.

V gene TRBV9 combines with J gene TRBJ1-4; D gene unclear. The V and J ends lost 4 bases and 10 bases respectively, with 17 bases between them. The CDR3 is 14 amino acids. In germline, CDR1 is SGDLS, CDR2 YYNGEE. DNA for the CDR3: TGTGCCAGCAGCCACTCACCGCCATTCCTAAAACTGTTTTTT. Its protein product is CASSHSPPFLKLFF.

The chain joins TRBV7-9 to TRBJ1-4; 10 positions agree with TRBD1. Germline CDR1 SEHNR, CDR2 FQNEAQ (reference sequence). The CDR3 runs 18 residues. J lost 6 bases, V lost 2 bases, and 12 bases had no gene match. CDR3 coding DNA: TGTGCCAGCAGCTTAATTTCCCCACTGACAGGGGGCGATGAAAAACTGTTTTTT. Encoded protein: CASSLISPLTGGDEKLFF.

V and J are TRBV2 and TRBJ2-7, with 11 bases lining up with TRBD2. The CDR3 has 14 amino acids. Germline lookup yields CDR1 SNHLY and CDR2 FYNNEI. J gave up 3 bases and V 3 bases, and 1 base lay outside the gene matches. CDR3 nucleotide sequence: TGTGCCAGCAGTGATGGGACTAGCGGCTACGAGCAGTACTTC. This encodes CASSDGTSGYEQYF.

The gene calls are TRBV7-9 and TRBJ2-1; a possible D gene is TRBD2 (6 bases). Deletions cut 1 base from V and 3 bases from J, with 19 bases between. Germline lookup yields CDR1 SEHNR and CDR2 FQNEAQ (reference sequence). CDR3 length: 18 residues. CDR3 DNA: TGTGCCAGCAGCTTAGGAAGAATGGGGGGAGAAGGCTACAATGAGCAGTTCTTC. Its translation is CASSLGRMGGEGYNEQFF.

The rearrangement links TRBV14 to TRBJ2-1; 7 nucleotides align to TRBD2. The CDR3 covers 17 residues. The V gene end was trimmed by 1 base and the J gene end by 8 bases; junction bases not matched to a gene: 14. The V gene's germline CDR1 is SGHDN and CDR2 FVKESK. CDR3 sequence: CASSQGRVAGESHEQFF. CDR3 nucleotides: TGTGCCAGCAGCCAAGGTCGGGTGGCGGGAGAGTCCCATGAGCAGTTCTTC.

The chain links TRBV15 to TRBJ1-1; D unclear. The V gene lost 4 bases and the J gene lost 3 bases, with 9 bases spanning the gap. Germline CDR1 and CDR2: LNHNV and YYDKDF (reference sequence). The CDR3 contains 13 residues. CDR3 sequence reads: CATSNDRHTEAFF. The CDR3 bases are TGTGCCACCAGCAATGATCGACACACTGAAGCTTTCTTT.

This clone was seen a handful of times. The chain joins TRBV11-2 to TRBJ2-1; a weak D match, TRBD1 (5 bases). Germline CDR1 SGHAT, CDR2 FQNNGV. CDR3 size: 14 residues. V was pared by 5 bases and J by 3 bases, with 11 bases between. The CDR3 nucleotides read TGTGCCAGCAGCCCTGACAGTTACTACAATGAGCAGTTCTTC. Protein sequence: CASSPDSYYNEQFF.

The chain uses TRBV2 and TRBJ2-1, with D unresolved. Germline V gene sequence: CDR1 SNHLY, CDR2 FYNNEI. CDR3 length equals 17 residues. Trimming took off 6 bases at V and 7 bases at J, with 25 bases between the two ends. CDR3 nucleotide sequence: TGTGCCAGCAGCTCGAAACCCCGGGTCCTGCCAAGGAATGAGCAGTTCTTC. Its protein is CASSSKPRVLPRNEQFF. Supplemented by reference TRBV2 and TRBJ2-1, the full variable domain reads EPEVTQTPSHQVTQMGQEVILRCVPISNHLYFYWYRQILGQKVEFLVSFYNNEISEKSEIFDDQFSVERPDGSNFTLKIRSTKLEDSAMYFCASSSKPRVLPRNEQFFGPGTRLTVL.

The chain recombines TRBV4-1 with TRBJ2-2; D not certain. This CDR3 spans 13 amino acids. The germline CDR1 and CDR2 sequences are MGHRA and YSYEKL. The V gene lost 3 bases and the J gene lost 11 bases, with 13 bases spanning the gap. Written as DNA, the CDR3 is TGCGCCAGCAGCCATGCTCAAGGGCTTGAGCTGTTTTTT. This codes for CASSHAQGLELFF.

CDR3 sequence reads: CASRDPGSSYEQYF. In nucleotides, the CDR3 is TGTGCCAGCAGAGACCCGGGAAGCTCCTACGAGCAGTACTTC. This chain joins TRBV6-1 and TRBJ2-7, with D perhaps matching TRBD2 (5 bases). This CDR3 region has 14 residues. V lost 6 bases to trimming and J lost 0 bases, with 12 bases between them. Germline CDR1 MNHNS, CDR2 SASEGT.

V usage is TRBV6-5 and J usage is TRBJ2-1, with 8 bases fitting TRBD2. This CDR3 is 16 amino acids long. With 0 bases clipped from V and 4 bases from J, the junction kept 5 bases outside the gene matches. Per germline, CDR1 MNHEY and CDR2 SVGAGI. The CDR3: CASSYSAGEEYNEQFF. The CDR3 nucleotides read TGTGCCAGCAGTTACTCAGCGGGAGAGGAGTACAATGAGCAGTTCTTC.

The chain couples TRBV19 to TRBJ1-5; maybe TRBD1 (5 bases). The ends were cut back, 7 bases at V and 0 bases at J, with 10 bases in the middle. Germline CDR1 and CDR2: LNHDA and SQIVND (reference sequence). This CDR3 comprises 14 residues. CDR3 in amino acids: CASKKGYSNQPQHF. Here the CDR3 DNA reads TGTGCCAGTAAAAAGGGGTATAGCAATCAGCCCCAGCATTTT.